The clone carrying this T cell receptor beta chain was counted a single time. The data belong to a study of blood T cell repertoires in COVID-19. Whole-study context: Sources were T cells, B-cell-depleted T cells, or PBMCs; the material itself was cDNA or gDNA.

Libraries were prepared by immunoSEQ multiplex PCR; TCRdb keeps only in-frame clonotypes and omits some of them. The sample lists some 100,000 clones, 85% to 90% occurring once. This CDR3 region has 14 residues. V was trimmed by 0 bases and J by 7 bases, leaving 12 bases between them. Germline V lookup: CDR1 SGHTA, CDR2 FQGNSA. This sequence joins TRBV7-2 and TRBJ2-5; possible D gene TRBD2, 6 bases. This receptor was taken from a human donor with active COVID-19. The donor label of this sample is uncertain. The sequenced sample was peripheral blood. The CDR3, as DNA: TGTGCCAGCAGCTTAGCCAACAAGGGAGGGACCCAGTACTTC. As protein: CASSLANKGGTQYF.